Shown below are 22 T cell receptor beta chains from a single sample sequenced in a study of vaccination and CD4 T cells after COVID-19. These TCRs' antigens remain unknown. The treatment was: roughly 10-day PBMC culture with coronavirus spike peptide pools or control peptides (ViraFEST assay). CD4+ T cells of the unexposed donor were collected before the COVID-19 pandemic (2011-2018). The Oncomine TCR Beta short-read assay was what sequenced the DNA obtained from cultured CD4+ T cells. In this case, cultured CD4+ T cells provided the extracted genomic DNA. TCRdb reanalysed the PCR reads using MiXCR and keeps one entry per CDR3 protein. In the table there are 7,000 to 9,500 distinct CDR3 sequences, 28% of which are singletons. Input material: CD4+ T cells from blood, cultured in vitro. The receptor source for this set is a human donor in good health.

The V call is TRBV18, the J call TRBJ2-5; D uncertain. Germline V lookup: CDR1 KGHSH, CDR2 LQKENI. V gave up 0 bases and J gave up 5 bases, with 7 bases separating them. This CDR3 is built from 13 residues. The CDR3 DNA follows: TGTGCCAGCTCACCACCGAGCCGGGAGACCCAGTACTTC. This codes for CASSPPSRETQYF.

The chain's CDR3 is CASSLIQGKAFF. In nucleotides, the CDR3 is TGTGCCAGCAGCCTCATCCAGGGAAAAGCTTTCTTT. This chain joins TRBV7-3 and TRBJ1-1, with D possibly being TRBD1 (5 bases). Trimming took 5 bases from V and 9 from J, leaving 13 bases between them. The CDR3 totals 12 residues. The germline gives CDR1 SGHTA, CDR2 FQGTGA. The full variable domain, rest sourced from reference TRBV7-3 and TRBJ1-1, is GAGVSQTPSNKVTEKGKYVELRCDPISGHTALYWYRQSLGQGPEFLIYFQGTGAADDSGLPNDRFFAVRPEGSVSTLKIQRTERGDSAVYLCASSLIQGKAFFGQGTRLTVV.

This clonotype is deemed medium-sized (0.01 to 0.1%). The chain joins TRBV25-1 to TRBJ1-5; D is perhaps TRBD1 (5 bases). The CDR3 length is 13 residues. Germline V gene sequence: CDR1 MGHDK, CDR2 SYGVNS. V gave up 5 bases and J gave up 6 bases, with 11 bases separating them. The CDR3 coding sequence is TGTGCCAGCAGTAGGGGAAGTAGTCAGCCCCAGCATTTT. Amino acid sequence: CASSRGSSQPQHF. Full variable domain (rest looked up from reference TRBV25-1 and TRBJ1-5): EADIYQTPRYLVIGTGKKITLECSQTMGHDKMYWYQQDPGMELHLIHYSYGVNSTEKGDLSSESTVSRIRTEHFPLTLESARPSHTSQYLCASSRGSSQPQHFGDGTRLSIL.

This clonotype was detected only a few times. The V and J genes are TRBV20-1 and TRBJ2-1; 7 bases are a match to TRBD2. The CDR3 runs to 10 residues. Germline CDR1 and CDR2: DFQATT and SNEGSKA (reference sequence). V was pared by 3 bases and J by 13 bases, with 3 bases of the junction left unmatched. CDR3 protein: CSASRDYQFF. The CDR3 nucleotides are TGCAGTGCTAGCCGGGACTATCAGTTCTTC.

This clonotype occurred a few times. The chain recombines TRBV20-1 with TRBJ1-1, with 7 bases matching TRBD1. V was pared by 4 bases and J by 11 bases, with 13 bases of the junction left unmatched. This CDR3 contains 13 residues. Germline V gene lookup returns CDR1 DFQATT and CDR2 SNEGSKA (reference sequence). In nucleotides, the CDR3 is TGCAGTGCTATTCTTCCGGGACAGAATACGGCTTTCTTT. Its translation: CSAILPGQNTAFF.

By share, this clonotype counts as medium-sized. The rearrangement links TRBV7-2 to TRBJ2-2, with TRBD2 matching over 9 bases. The J segment lost 6 bases and the V segment lost 5 bases, leaving 4 bases of the junction unmatched. Per the germline V gene, CDR1 is SGHTA and CDR2 is FQGNSA. CDR3 size: 14 residues. The CDR3 here is CASSIRLAAGELFF. The CDR3 coding sequence is TGTGCCAGCAGCATAAGACTAGCGGCCGGGGAGCTGTTTTTT.

In this sample, this clonotype turned up a few times. This sequence joins TRBV20-1 and TRBJ2-7; D perhaps matches TRBD1 (6 bases). The V end was cut by 3 bases, the J end by 2 bases, with 17 bases between. CDR3 size: 15 residues. Germline assignment: CDR1 DFQATT and CDR2 SNEGSKA (reference sequence). The CDR3 DNA reads TGCAGTGCTAGTCGATCCGGGACATCAGCCTACGAGCAGTACTTC. As protein: CSASRSGTSAYEQYF.

The chain joins TRBV7-9 to TRBJ2-7, with D hard to call. Germline CDR1 reads SEHNR; CDR2 reads FQNEAQ (reference sequence). The length of the CDR3 is 14 residues. V lost 5 bases, J lost 2 bases, and 13 bases lay in between. DNA of the CDR3: TGTGCCAGCAGCCTCCCCAGACCCCCCTACGAGCAGTACTTC. This sequence encodes CASSLPRPPYEQYF.

With respect to this clonotype: The final CDR3 position lacks the conserved phenylalanine or tryptophan, pointing to a likely read error. The chain has TRBV27 and TRBJ2-1; no definite D call. The V end was cut by 5 bases, the J end by 3 bases, with 11 bases between. The germline V gene encodes CDR1 MNHEY and CDR2 SMNVEV (reference sequence). This CDR3 is 14 amino acids long. The CDR3 bases are TGTGCCAGCAGTCCTGGGGTCTTCTACAATGAGCAGTTCTCC. Residues: CASSPGVFYNEQFS.

The chain recombines TRBV6-1 with TRBJ2-1; 9 bases are a match to TRBD2. The V and J ends lost 5 bases and 8 bases, in that order; junction bases with no gene match: 7. CDR1 MNHNS and CDR2 SASEGT come from the germline V gene. This CDR3 is built from 14 residues. DNA of the CDR3: TGTGCCAGCAGTCTAGCGGGATCGTCCCATGAGCAGTTCTTC. Translated: CASSLAGSSHEQFF.

This clonotype was counted only a few times. The rearrangement links TRBV4-3 to TRBJ2-7, with TRBD1 matching over 11 bases. CDR1 LGHNA and CDR2 YSLEER come from the germline V gene. The CDR3 covers 15 residues. V trimming: 6 bases; J trimming: 4 bases; junction bases outside the gene matches: 8. The CDR3 coding sequence is TGCGCCAGCAGTCATCGGACAGGGGGCGGGTACGAGCAGTACTTC. Translated, it gives CASSHRTGGGYEQYF.

This clonotype was seen a few times. The chain has TRBV6-1 and TRBJ2-5; possible D gene TRBD2, 5 bases. V lost 6 bases and J 2 bases, leaving 10 bases between the germline ends. CDR3 size: 13 residues. Germline V gene sequence: CDR1 MNHNS, CDR2 SASEGT. The CDR3 DNA reads TGTGCCAGCAGACCGCGGAGGCAAGAGACCCAGTACTTC. This codes for CASRPRRQETQYF.

The table lists this clonotype with a few counts. The genes are TRBV12-3 or TRBV12-4 and TRBJ2-5; no definite D call. Trimming pared 1 base from V and 1 base from J, leaving 4 bases between. The CDR3 is made up of 13 amino acids. The DNA for the CDR3 is TGTGCCAGCAGTTTAGGGTCCCAAGAGACCCAGTACTTC. Translation gives CASSLGSQETQYF.

This clonotype was picked up a small number of times. The genes are TRBV6-1 and TRBJ2-7, with TRBD2 as a possible D gene (6 bases). This CDR3 is built from 18 residues. Germline CDR1 is MNHNS and CDR2 is SASEGT. Trimming left V 2 bases short and J 2 bases short, with 22 bases between. The CDR3 region is CASSEFPIGGGGAYEQYF. Written as DNA, the CDR3 is TGTGCCAGCAGTGAATTCCCTATCGGCGGAGGAGGGGCCTACGAGCAGTACTTC.

V and J are TRBV11-2 and TRBJ2-1, with 15 bases matching TRBD2. The CDR3 is made up of 21 amino acids. Per germline, CDR1 SGHAT and CDR2 FQNNGV. Trimming cost V 1 base and J 0 bases; bases outside gene matches: 10. The CDR3 sequence is CASSLAKGLAGGGASYNEQFF. In DNA, the CDR3 is TGTGCCAGCAGCTTAGCCAAGGGACTAGCGGGAGGTGGTGCCTCCTACAATGAGCAGTTCTTC.

This rearrangement joins TRBV9 to TRBJ2-3; D may be TRBD1 or TRBD2 (6 bases each). The CDR3 runs 15 residues. The germline gives CDR1 SGDLS, CDR2 YYNGEE. Trimming stripped 2 bases from V and 3 bases from J, with 13 bases between. CDR3 nucleotide sequence: TGTGCCAGCAGCGTCACGGGGGCAACTACAGATACGCAGTATTTT. It yields the protein CASSVTGATTDTQYF.

A few counts support this clonotype. This chain uses TRBV28 with TRBJ1-5; D gene uncertain. The ends were cut back, 6 bases at V and 8 bases at J, with 8 bases in the middle. Germline V lookup: CDR1 MDHEN, CDR2 SYDVKM. The CDR3 loop spans 11 amino acids. The DNA of the CDR3 is TGTGCCAGCAGGAGAAGGGAGCCCCAGCATTTT. Residues: CASRRREPQHF.

The chain couples TRBV27 to TRBJ2-7, with D unresolved. V was trimmed by 4 bases and J by 2 bases, leaving 24 bases between them. Per germline, CDR1 MNHEY and CDR2 SMNVEV (reference sequence). CDR3 length: 18 amino acids. As DNA, the CDR3 is TGTGCCAGCAGTTCGCAGAACGTTCCGGGCCTACGGGCCTACGAGCAGTACTTC. It specifies CASSSQNVPGLRAYEQYF.

In this sample, this clonotype turned up a few times. The V and J genes are TRBV7-8 and TRBJ1-1; TRBD1 aligns across 9 bases. V was clipped by 5 bases and J by 1 base; unmatched bases: 2. The length of the CDR3 is 14 residues. Germline V gives CDR1 SGHVS, CDR2 FQNEAQ. CDR3 DNA sequence: TGTGCCAGCAGCGGGACAGGGCCGAACACTGAAGCTTTCTTT. Protein: CASSGTGPNTEAFF.

The V call is TRBV7-9, the J call TRBJ1-5; D is possibly TRBD1 (5 bases). V was clipped by 5 bases and J by 5 bases, with 16 bases between them. The CDR3 has 15 amino acids. Per the germline V gene, CDR1 is SEHNR and CDR2 is FQNEAQ (reference sequence). The CDR3, as DNA: TGTGCCAGCAGCACTCGAGCAGGGACGGATCAGCCCCAGCATTTT. Its translation: CASSTRAGTDQPQHF.

There are a few counts of this clonotype. The chain recombines TRBV29-1 with TRBJ1-1, with 7 bases aligning to TRBD1. V lost 6 bases, J lost 1 base, and 2 bases stayed unmatched. Germline CDR1 SQVTM, CDR2 ANQGSEA. The CDR3 runs to 12 residues. The chain's CDR3 is CSVRGPNTEAFF. In DNA form, the CDR3 reads TGCAGCGTAAGGGGGCCGAACACTGAAGCTTTCTTT.

The chain is built from TRBV19 and TRBJ2-7, with 10 positions matching TRBD1. The CDR3 is 16 residues long. Trimming took 0 bases from V and 2 from J; bases not matched to a gene: 4. The germline V gene encodes CDR1 LNHDA and CDR2 SQIVND (reference sequence). CDR3 bases: TGTGCCAGTAGTATAGAAGCGGACAGGGGGACCTACGAGCAGTACTTC. This sequence encodes CASSIEADRGTYEQYF. Full variable domain (outside the CDR3, taken from reference TRBV19 and TRBJ2-7): DGGITQSPKYLFRKEGQNVTLSCEQNLNHDAMYWYRQDPGQGLRLIYYSQIVNDFQKGDIAEGYSVSREKKESFPLTVTSAQKNPTAFYLCASSIEADRGTYEQYFGPGTRLTVT.